A single sample is the source of the 30 T cell receptor beta chains below, sequenced in a study of blood T cell repertoires in COVID-19. Profiling relied on immunoSEQ multiplex PCR, and the TCRdb table lists in-frame clones only, not all of them. The sample contains under 400,000 clones, approximately 89% of which appear only once. Source material: peripheral blood. These receptors all stem from a young woman with COVID-19, enrolled during active disease.

The chain has TRBV29-1 and TRBJ1-2; tentative D call: TRBD1 (6 bases). Deletions cut 4 bases from V and 6 bases from J, with 12 bases between. This CDR3 has 12 residues. Germline loops: CDR1 SQVTM, CDR2 ANQGSEA. The CDR3 region is CSVGNREHGYTF. The CDR3 bases are TGCAGCGTTGGTAACAGGGAGCATGGCTACACCTTC.

V and J are TRBV19 and TRBJ2-1; no reliable D call. This CDR3 comprises 13 residues. From germline, CDR1 is LNHDA and CDR2 SQIVND (reference sequence). Trimming pared 6 bases from V and 6 bases from J, leaving 12 bases between. CDR3 loop: CASRSPPSNEQFF. The CDR3 DNA follows: TGTGCCAGTAGATCTCCCCCCTCCAATGAGCAGTTCTTC.

CDR3: CASRGQGYAQETQYF. In DNA, the CDR3 is TGTGCCAGCAGGGGACAGGGATATGCGCAAGAGACCCAGTACTTC. V and J are TRBV2 and TRBJ2-5, with 9 bases matching TRBD1. The V gene's germline CDR1 is SNHLY and CDR2 FYNNEI. The CDR3 runs 15 residues. With V trimmed by 6 bases and J by 2 bases, 7 bases remained unmatched. Together with reference TRBV2 and TRBJ2-5, the CDR3 gives the full variable domain: EPEVTQTPSHQVTQMGQEVILRCVPISNHLYFYWYRQILGQKVEFLVSFYNNEISEKSEIFDDQFSVERPDGSNFTLKIRSTKLEDSAMYFCASRGQGYAQETQYFGPGTRLLVL.

The chain joins TRBV7-2 to TRBJ2-2, with 12 bases matching TRBD2. V lost 0 bases to trimming and J lost 5 bases; unmatched junction nucleotides: 4. CDR1 SGHTA and CDR2 FQGNSA come from the germline V gene. The CDR3 runs 17 residues. The CDR3 sequence: CASSLATGLAGTGELFF. The DNA of the CDR3 is TGTGCCAGCAGCTTAGCCACCGGACTAGCGGGGACCGGGGAGCTGTTTTTT.

The V call is TRBV6-5, the J call TRBJ2-1; TRBD2 is a possible D gene (6 bases). Trimming cost V 6 bases and J 2 bases, with 14 bases left between them. Germline V lookup: CDR1 MNHEY, CDR2 SVGAGI. CDR3 size: 15 residues. CDR3 DNA: TGTGCCAGCAGCCGAGGCCAGCGGGCCTACAATGAGCAGTTCTTC. This sequence encodes CASSRGQRAYNEQFF.

The chain combines TRBV19 with TRBJ2-1; 10 bases map to TRBD1. The germline gives CDR1 LNHDA, CDR2 SQIVND (reference sequence). With 6 bases clipped from V and 8 bases from J, the junction kept 13 bases outside the gene matches. This CDR3 comprises 16 residues. The CDR3 bases are TGTGCCAGTAGCGCCGTGGGACAGGGGAATTTCGATGAGCAGTTCTTC. It is translated as CASSAVGQGNFDEQFF.

The rearrangement uses TRBV10-3 and TRBJ2-1, with 12 bases identical to TRBD2. The CDR3 sequence is 16 residues long. V was pared by 7 bases and J by 3 bases, with 7 bases of the junction left unmatched. Germline V CDR1 and CDR2: ENHRY, SYGVKD. For the CDR3, the DNA is TGTGCCATCACTACCAGGACTAGCGGGAACTACAATGAGCAGTTCTTC. Its translation: CAITTRTSGNYNEQFF.

V gene TRBV19 combines with J gene TRBJ2-2; perhaps TRBD2 as D (6 bases). Germline V gene sequence: CDR1 LNHDA, CDR2 SQIVND (reference sequence). Between the trimmed V and J ends, which lost 2 bases and 5 bases, there was a span of 12 bases. This CDR3 contains 15 residues. CDR3 in DNA: TGTGCCAGTAGTATAAGTCCCGGGACTACCGGGGAGCTGTTTTTT. Translation gives CASSISPGTTGELFF.

This clone was observed once. This chain links TRBV25-1 with TRBJ2-1, with 10 bases fitting TRBD2. Trimming cost V 2 bases and J 2 bases; bases outside gene matches: 0. This CDR3 is 15 amino acids long. In germline, CDR1 is MGHDK, CDR2 SYGVNS. The CDR3, as DNA: TGTGCCAGCAGTGAAGGGACTAGCGCCTACAATGAGCAGTTCTTC. Its protein is CASSEGTSAYNEQFF.

V is TRBV7-3 and J is TRBJ2-6; D gene uncertain. CDR1 and CDR2 (germline): SGHTA, FQGTGA. The CDR3 extends over 13 amino acids. With 6 bases removed from V and 2 bases from J, the gap between germline ends came to 5 bases. The CDR3 reads CASRGPGANVLTF. CDR3 nucleotides: TGTGCCAGCAGGGGCCCTGGGGCCAACGTCCTGACTTTC.

The chain employs TRBV2 and TRBJ2-5; 10 bases line up with TRBD2. The J segment lost 3 bases and the V segment lost 8 bases, leaving 3 bases of the junction unmatched. The CDR3 length is 13 residues. Germline lookup yields CDR1 SNHLY and CDR2 FYNNEI. Here the CDR3 DNA reads TGTGCCAGCCTAGCGGGAGAGGAAGAGACCCAGTACTTC. This gives the protein CASLAGEEETQYF.

This chain links TRBV2 with TRBJ2-5; TRBD1 aligns across 10 bases. This CDR3 is built from 14 residues. Germline V gene sequence: CDR1 SNHLY, CDR2 FYNNEI. V lost 4 bases, J lost 4 bases, and 3 bases stayed unmatched. CDR3 nucleotide sequence: TGTGCCAGCAGTGGGACAGGGGGTCCAGAGACCCAGTACTTC. This encodes CASSGTGGPETQYF.

The chain has TRBV9 and TRBJ2-3; D is possibly TRBD2 (6 bases). Per the germline V gene, CDR1 is SGDLS and CDR2 is YYNGEE. The CDR3 runs 16 residues. The germline V and J ends were trimmed by 3 bases and 2 bases, with 16 bases remaining between them. As DNA, the CDR3 is TGTGCCAGCAGCGCATTCCTAGCGTCTTACACAGATACGCAGTATTTT. Translating gives CASSAFLASYTDTQYF.

The V and J genes are TRBV29-1 and TRBJ2-1; the D gene is possibly TRBD2 (6 bases). The germline V gene encodes CDR1 SQVTM and CDR2 ANQGSEA. Deletions cut 5 bases from V and 0 bases from J, with 11 bases between. The CDR3 spans 14 residues. The CDR3 sequence is CSVPGLSSYNEQFF. Here the CDR3 DNA reads TGCAGCGTTCCGGGACTGAGCTCCTACAATGAGCAGTTCTTC.

This rearrangement joins TRBV27 to TRBJ2-7; TRBD2 agrees at 8 bases. Looked up from germline, CDR1 is MNHEY and CDR2 is SMNVEV (reference sequence). There are 15 residues in the CDR3. The J segment lost 6 bases and the V segment lost 5 bases, leaving 12 bases of the junction unmatched. The CDR3 protein is CASSPRVSGNVEQYF. In nucleotides, the CDR3 is TGTGCCAGCAGTCCCCGGGTTAGCGGGAACGTCGAGCAGTACTTC.

This sequence joins TRBV6-5 and TRBJ2-7, with TRBD1 as a possible D gene (6 bases). The CDR3 is made up of 12 amino acids. Per germline, CDR1 MNHEY and CDR2 SVGAGI. Trimming shortened V by 7 bases and J by 2 bases, and 9 bases separated the two germline ends. The CDR3 nucleotides read TGTGCCAGCATTGGACAGCCCTACGAGCAGTACTTC. As protein: CASIGQPYEQYF.

This chain connects TRBV5-4 to TRBJ2-3; TRBD2 is a possible D gene (5 bases). The ends were cut back, 4 bases at V and 5 bases at J, with 26 bases in the middle. This CDR3 has 18 residues. CDR1 is SGHNT, CDR2 YYREEE, per germline (reference sequence). The CDR3: CASSPSTNRAPVGDTQYF. The CDR3 nucleotides read TGTGCCAGCAGCCCTAGCACAAACCGGGCCCCGGTCGGAGATACGCAGTATTTT.

This chain links TRBV7-2 with TRBJ1-1; D is undetermined. Per germline, CDR1 SGHTA and CDR2 FQGNSA. V was clipped by 2 bases and J by 1 base, with 11 bases between them. This CDR3 is built from 15 residues. Here the CDR3 reads CASSLLRFGNTEAFF. CDR3 coding DNA: TGTGCCAGCAGCTTACTTCGTTTCGGGAACACTGAAGCTTTCTTT.

The V and J genes are TRBV28 and TRBJ1-5; possibly TRBD1 for D (6 bases). Germline loops: CDR1 MDHEN, CDR2 SYDVKM. The V and J ends lost 6 bases and 9 bases respectively, with 18 bases between them. The CDR3 sequence is 14 residues long. The CDR3, as DNA: TGTGCCAGCAGCCCAGACAGGCCTACGAGGCCCCAGCATTTT. Translating it yields CASSPDRPTRPQHF. The full variable domain, completed using reference TRBV28 and TRBJ1-5, is DVKVTQSSRYLVKRTGEKVFLECVQDMDHENMFWYRQDPGLGLRLIYFSYDVKMKEKGDIPEGYSVSREKKERFSLILESASTNQTSMYLCASSPDRPTRPQHFGDGTRLSIL.

The chain carries TRBV2 and TRBJ1-4; TRBD1 is a possible D gene (6 bases). The V end was cut by 1 base, the J end by 8 bases, with 14 bases between. The CDR3 is made up of 15 amino acids. The germline gives CDR1 SNHLY, CDR2 FYNNEI. CDR3 nucleotide sequence: TGTGCCAGCAGTGAAGTGGGGGCTTTGAAGGAAAAACTGTTTTTT. Translated: CASSEVGALKEKLFF.

The genes are TRBV5-1 and TRBJ2-3; 9 bases align to TRBD1. Unmatched junction bases numbered 2, after V lost 3 bases and J lost 0 bases. From germline, CDR1 is SGHRS and CDR2 YFSETQ. The length of the CDR3 is 15 residues. This chain's CDR3 is CASSSGQGSTDTQYF. The CDR3 DNA follows: TGCGCCAGCAGCTCGGGACAGGGAAGCACAGATACGCAGTATTTT. The full variable domain, completed using reference TRBV5-1 and TRBJ2-3, is KAGVTQTPRYLIKTRGQQVTLSCSPISGHRSVSWYQQTPGQGLQFLFEYFSETQRNKGNFPGRFSGRQFSNSRSEMNVSTLELGDSALYLCASSSGQGSTDTQYFGPGTRLTVL.

The chain uses TRBV28 and TRBJ1-5; D remains ambiguous. CDR3 size: 14 residues. V was cut by 6 bases and J by 7 bases, with 16 bases left in between. Germline V gene lookup returns CDR1 MDHEN and CDR2 SYDVKM. CDR3 residues: CASSTGFMVQPQHF. The CDR3 nucleotides read TGTGCCAGCAGCACGGGATTCATGGTGCAGCCCCAGCATTTT.

The chain links TRBV7-6 to TRBJ2-5, with a tentative D call TRBD2 (6 bases). The germline V and J ends were trimmed by 5 bases and 2 bases, with 18 bases remaining between them. Per germline, CDR1 SGHVS and CDR2 FNYEAQ. The CDR3 is 16 amino acids. The DNA for the CDR3 is TGTGCCAGCAGCCCGACGAGACCGGGAGAGCAAGAGACCCAGTACTTC. Protein: CASSPTRPGEQETQYF.

The rearrangement links TRBV4-1 to TRBJ2-2; no clear D gene. The CDR3 has 15 residues. Germline CDR1 MGHRA, CDR2 YSYEKL. V lost 5 bases and J 2 bases, leaving 12 bases between the germline ends. The CDR3 sequence: CASSTQNLNTGELFF. The CDR3 DNA follows: TGCGCCAGCAGCACCCAAAACCTAAACACCGGGGAGCTGTTTTTT.

V gene TRBV2 combines with J gene TRBJ2-7; 8 bases are a match to TRBD2. CDR1 is SNHLY, CDR2 FYNNEI, per germline. The CDR3 is 17 residues long. With V trimmed by 4 bases and J by 3 bases, 14 bases remained unmatched. CDR3 residues: CASSAPPLGREGYEQYF. In nucleotides, the CDR3 is TGTGCCAGCAGTGCTCCACCCTTGGGTCGGGAGGGCTACGAGCAGTACTTC.

The V and J genes are TRBV11-1 and TRBJ1-5, with D perhaps matching TRBD1 (5 bases). V shed 0 bases and J shed 0 bases, with 18 bases lying between them. This CDR3 has 19 residues. Germline CDR1 and CDR2: SGHAT and FQDESV (reference sequence). The CDR3 nucleotides are TGTGCCAGCAGCTTAGCGGGGGGGAAGAGGTCTCATAGCAATCAGCCCCAGCATTTT. Amino acids: CASSLAGGKRSHSNQPQHF.

V is TRBV7-9 and J is TRBJ2-2; D is uncertain. Per the germline V gene, CDR1 is SEHNR and CDR2 is FQNEAQ (reference sequence). The germline V and J ends were trimmed by 5 bases and 4 bases, with 11 bases remaining between them. This CDR3 is 14 amino acids long. For the CDR3, the DNA is TGTGCCAGCAGCCGGTCCGTTGTCACCGGGGAGCTGTTTTTT. As protein: CASSRSVVTGELFF.

The chain links TRBV15 to TRBJ2-5; 9 bases map to TRBD1. The germline gives CDR1 LNHNV, CDR2 YYDKDF (reference sequence). The CDR3 is 15 amino acids. J gave up 5 bases and V 5 bases, and 9 bases lay outside the gene matches. The CDR3 loop is CATSGRTGERETQYF. The CDR3 DNA reads TGTGCCACCAGCGGTCGGACAGGGGAAAGGGAGACCCAGTACTTC.

This clone has only a few counts. The chain carries TRBV6-5 and TRBJ1-3; no clear D gene. CDR1 and CDR2 from the germline V gene are MNHEY and SVGAGI. The V end lost 6 bases, the J end lost 4 bases, and 16 bases lay between the germline ends. This CDR3 comprises 15 residues. In nucleotides, the CDR3 is TGTGCCAGCAGGATGACCGGGATGCCGGGAAACACCATATATTTT. As protein: CASRMTGMPGNTIYF.

This chain connects TRBV28 to TRBJ2-2, with 11 bases fitting TRBD2. Germline CDR1 reads MDHEN; CDR2 reads SYDVKM. The CDR3 contains 18 residues. After removal of 4 bases from V and 9 bases from J, the junction contained 16 bases not matched to a gene. Here the CDR3 DNA reads TGTGCCAGCAGTTCCACCTCTTGGGGTAGCGGGAGGGCCCGGGAGCTGTTTTTT. It specifies CASSSTSWGSGRARELFF.